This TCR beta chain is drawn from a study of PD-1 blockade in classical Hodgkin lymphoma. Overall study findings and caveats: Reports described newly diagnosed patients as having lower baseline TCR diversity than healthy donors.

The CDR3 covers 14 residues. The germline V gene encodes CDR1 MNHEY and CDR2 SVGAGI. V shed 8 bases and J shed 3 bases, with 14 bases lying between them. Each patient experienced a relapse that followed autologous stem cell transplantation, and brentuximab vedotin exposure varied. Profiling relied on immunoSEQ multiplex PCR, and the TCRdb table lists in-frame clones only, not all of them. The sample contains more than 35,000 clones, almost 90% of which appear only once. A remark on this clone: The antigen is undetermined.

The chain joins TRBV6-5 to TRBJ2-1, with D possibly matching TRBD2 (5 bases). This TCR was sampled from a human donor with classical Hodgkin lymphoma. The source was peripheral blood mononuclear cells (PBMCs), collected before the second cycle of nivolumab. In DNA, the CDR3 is TGTGCCAGCTCAGTTATAAGCGGCTACAATGAGCAGTTCTTC. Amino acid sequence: CASSVISGYNEQFF.